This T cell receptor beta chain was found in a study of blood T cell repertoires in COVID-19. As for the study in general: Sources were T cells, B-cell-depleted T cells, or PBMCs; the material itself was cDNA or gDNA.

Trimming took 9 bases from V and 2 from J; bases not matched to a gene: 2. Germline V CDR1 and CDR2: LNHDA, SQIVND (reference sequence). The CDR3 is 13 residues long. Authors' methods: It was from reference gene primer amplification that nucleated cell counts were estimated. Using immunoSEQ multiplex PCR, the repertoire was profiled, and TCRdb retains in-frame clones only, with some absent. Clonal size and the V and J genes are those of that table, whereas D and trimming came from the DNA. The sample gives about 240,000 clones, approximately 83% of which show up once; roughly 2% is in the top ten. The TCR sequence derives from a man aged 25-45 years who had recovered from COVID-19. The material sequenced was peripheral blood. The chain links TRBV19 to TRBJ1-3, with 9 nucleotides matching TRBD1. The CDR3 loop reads CASGTGTGNTIYF. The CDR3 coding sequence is TGTGCCAGCGGGACAGGGACTGGAAACACCATATATTTT.